What follows is one TCR beta chain and its context. The data are from a study of T cell responses to AZD1222 COVID-19 vaccine. The repertoire was sequenced with immunoSEQ multiplex PCR; TCRdb's copy has only in-frame clones and lacks some. The table lists 85,000 to 90,000 clones, almost 90% of them singletons. This TCR came from an adult in good health. The sample in question was peripheral blood, obtained on day 0 of MenACWY control vaccination.

The CDR3 sequence: CASRAGTSGGPSDTQYF. CDR3 sequence (DNA): TGTGCCAGCAGGGCTGGGACTAGCGGGGGACCCTCAGATACGCAGTATTTT. This sequence joins TRBV5-8 and TRBJ2-3; 14 bases agree with TRBD2. The CDR3 is 17 amino acids. J lost 4 bases, V lost 5 bases, and 9 bases had no gene match. Germline values: CDR1 SGHTS, CDR2 YDEGEE.